The next 16 T cell receptor beta chains were all read from a single sample in a study of blood T cells in healthy people across ages. A sample-barcoded 5' primer and a J-beta primer mix were used in a second PCR of roughly 7 to 11 cycles. TCRdb re-called the 5' RACE reads through MiXCR, storing one row per CDR3 protein. This table has 1 million to 1.2 million distinct CDR3 sequences, 35% to 40% appearing once. Sequencing was performed on blood. The receptors stem from a young man in good health.

The J gene is TRBJ2-5, the V gene TRBV6-5, with unresolved D. V lost 6 bases and J 8 bases, leaving 19 bases between the germline ends. Germline V gene lookup returns CDR1 MNHEY and CDR2 SVGAGI. CDR3 length: 14 residues. This chain's CDR3 is CASRFTPSRDTQYF. In DNA, the CDR3 is TGTGCCAGCAGATTCACGCCGTCGAGAGATACCCAGTACTTC.

The chain recombines TRBV12-3 or TRBV12-4 with TRBJ1-6; no reliable D call. V was cut by 6 bases and J by 7 bases, with 19 bases left in between. The CDR3 has 16 residues. CDR3 sequence (DNA): TGTGCCAGCAGAGATGGACCTACAGCGAGCAATTCACCCCTCCACTTT. Its translation: CASRDGPTASNSPLHF.

This clonotype was seen a few times. This chain connects TRBV29-1 to TRBJ2-2, with TRBD1 matching 7 bases. V was clipped by 5 bases and J by 3 bases; unmatched bases: 9. The CDR3 totals 15 residues. Per the germline V gene, CDR1 is SQVTM and CDR2 is ANQGSEA. The CDR3 loop is CSVRDGTDHTGELFF. The CDR3 DNA reads TGCAGCGTTCGGGACGGGACAGACCACACCGGGGAGCTGTTTTTT.

The chain links TRBV27 to TRBJ1-1; no reliable D call. The CDR3 length is 15 residues. CDR1 is MNHEY and CDR2 is SMNVEV in the germline V gene (reference sequence). V lost 0 bases to trimming and J lost 8 bases, with 16 bases between them. CDR3 DNA: TGTGCCAGCAGTTTATCTGGGAATGGGCTTGGGGAAGCTTTCTTT. Residues: CASSLSGNGLGEAFF.

The V call is TRBV2, the J call TRBJ1-1, with a tentative D call TRBD1 (6 bases). This CDR3 contains 14 residues. Germline CDR1 and CDR2: SNHLY and FYNNEI. Trimming shortened V by 6 bases and J by 3 bases, and 14 bases separated the two germline ends. The CDR3 DNA follows: TGTGCCAGCAGCCCACCGGGACATGACACTGAAGCTTTCTTT. Translation gives CASSPPGHDTEAFF.

This clonotype showed up just a few times. V is TRBV7-2 and J is TRBJ2-2; D remains unclear. CDR1 SGHTA and CDR2 FQGNSA come from the germline V gene. The CDR3 covers 13 residues. V was pared by 0 bases and J by 3 bases, with 2 bases between. CDR3 residues: CASSLAHTGELFF. CDR3 DNA: TGTGCCAGCAGCTTAGCCCACACCGGGGAGCTGTTTTTT.

CDR3 residues: CSVETGEKLFF. The CDR3 coding sequence is TGCAGCGTTGAAACCGGAGAAAAACTGTTTTTT. This chain uses TRBV29-1 with TRBJ1-4, with D hard to call. Germline V CDR1 and CDR2: SQVTM, ANQGSEA. Trimming shortened V by 2 bases and J by 8 bases, and 6 bases separated the two germline ends. This CDR3 region has 11 residues.

The chain recombines TRBV6-5 with TRBJ1-4; a possible D gene is TRBD1 (6 bases). V was shortened by 4 bases and J by 7 bases, with 16 bases between the two germline ends. The CDR3 has 15 amino acids. Per the germline V gene, CDR1 is MNHEY and CDR2 is SVGAGI. CDR3: CASSCSGRGGEKLFF. In DNA, the CDR3 is TGTGCCAGCAGTTGTTCGGGGCGAGGGGGTGAAAAACTGTTTTTT.

The chain joins TRBV7-6 to TRBJ2-1; 7 bases line up with TRBD2. Germline V CDR1 and CDR2: SGHVS, FNYEAQ. The CDR3 loop spans 14 amino acids. V lost 0 bases and J lost 7; bases outside the gene matches: 3. Here the CDR3 DNA reads TGTGCCAGCAGCTTAGCGGGGAGGGCAAATGAGCAGTTCTTC. Translating gives CASSLAGRANEQFF.

This clonotype was detected a few times. The V gene is TRBV7-8, the J gene TRBJ1-1, with D tentatively TRBD1 (5 bases). This CDR3 comprises 17 residues. Germline-derived CDR1 and CDR2 are SGHVS and FQNEAQ. V was cut by 3 bases and J by 0 bases, with 17 bases left in between. CDR3 coding DNA: TGTGCCAGCAGCTTCCTCAGCTACAGGAAGATGAACACTGAAGCTTTCTTT. It is translated as CASSFLSYRKMNTEAFF.

This clonotype was picked up a small number of times. V is TRBV5-6 and J is TRBJ2-5; D gene uncertain. The CDR3 spans 15 residues. The V gene's germline CDR1 is SGHDT and CDR2 YYEEEE. The V gene lost 1 base and the J gene lost 0 bases, with 10 bases spanning the gap. CDR3 amino acids: CASSLKQKYQETQYF. The CDR3 DNA is TGTGCCAGCAGCTTGAAGCAAAAATACCAAGAGACCCAGTACTTC.

The J gene is TRBJ1-1, the V gene TRBV6-2 or TRBV6-3; 7 nucleotides line up with TRBD1. This CDR3 has 14 residues. Germline V lookup: CDR1 MNHEY, CDR2 SVGEGT. Trimming took 0 bases from V and 7 from J; bases not matched to a gene: 5. CDR3 region: CASSYSSQGGEAFF. In DNA form, the CDR3 reads TGTGCCAGCAGTTACTCGAGCCAGGGGGGTGAAGCTTTCTTT.

V gene TRBV4-1 combines with J gene TRBJ1-5, with a tentative D call TRBD1 (5 bases). The CDR3 runs to 17 residues. From germline, CDR1 is MGHRA and CDR2 YSYEKL. The V and J ends lost 4 bases and 5 bases respectively, with 21 bases between them. The CDR3 reads CASSRAWGGDLHQPQHF. The CDR3 DNA follows: TGCGCCAGCAGCCGAGCTTGGGGAGGGGACCTACATCAGCCCCAGCATTTT.

V and J are TRBV9 and TRBJ1-1; 7 bases match TRBD1. Germline CDR1 and CDR2: SGDLS and YYNGEE. This CDR3 region has 15 residues. The trim removed 4 bases at V and 7 bases at J, leaving 13 bases unmatched. The CDR3 DNA follows: TGTGCCAGCAGCCCCGCCGGAGGGGGCGCGTATGAAGCTTTCTTT. This codes for CASSPAGGGAYEAFF.

Concerning this clonotype itself: Just one base apart from a much larger clone, this may be a read error. The rearrangement joins TRBV12-3 or TRBV12-4 to TRBJ2-3, with a weak D call TRBD2 (6 bases). The CDR3 contains 15 residues. V was pared by 1 base and J by 4 bases, with 12 bases between. The CDR3 loop reads CASSLGAASADTQYF. The CDR3 DNA sequence: TGTGCCAGCAGTTTAGGTGCAGCTAGCGCAGATACGCAGTATTTT.

Only a few counts were recorded for this clonotype. This chain links TRBV9 with TRBJ1-4; no reliable D call. Germline V CDR1 and CDR2: SGDLS, YYNGEE. The length of the CDR3 is 14 residues. The ends were cut back, 4 bases at V and 10 bases at J, with 17 bases in the middle. The CDR3 nucleotides are TGTGCCAGCAGCACCGTGGCGGGCCGCGGAAAACTGTTTTTT. Its translation: CASSTVAGRGKLFF.